Following are 31 T cell receptor beta chains from one sample sequenced in a study of cytomegalovirus exposure and HLA in healthy donors. This PCR relied on a set of 60 Vbeta primers and 13 Jbeta primers. The repertoire was sequenced with immunoSEQ multiplex PCR; TCRdb's copy has only in-frame clones and lacks some. The sample includes about 64,000 clones, under 85% of them seen just once. Sequenced: PBMCs. The receptors here all came from a male donor in good health and CMV-seropositive.

V and J are TRBV19 and TRBJ2-1, with 12 nucleotides matching TRBD2. With V trimmed by 5 bases and J by 10 bases, 3 bases remained unmatched. In germline, CDR1 is LNHDA, CDR2 SQIVND (reference sequence). This CDR3 comprises 13 residues. The CDR3 DNA reads as TGTGCCAGTAGTGTCGGACTAGCGGGGGAGCAGTTCTTC. It encodes CASSVGLAGEQFF.

The genes are TRBV7-3 and TRBJ2-1; 14 bases fit TRBD2. This CDR3 comprises 16 residues. Germline V CDR1 and CDR2: SGHTA, FQGTGA. The J segment lost 4 bases and the V segment lost 1 base, leaving 0 bases of the junction unmatched. The CDR3 loop is CASSLRLAGGYNEQFF. CDR3 coding DNA: TGTGCCAGCAGCTTAAGACTAGCGGGGGGGTACAATGAGCAGTTCTTC.

As for this clone: Other DNA sequences in this specimen translate into the identical CDR3. The chain joins TRBV5-1 to TRBJ2-1; TRBD2 agrees at 13 bases. CDR1 is SGHRS and CDR2 is YFSETQ in the germline V gene. V shed 5 bases, J shed 1 base, and the junction held 3 bases outside the gene matches. The CDR3 is made up of 16 amino acids. DNA for the CDR3: TGCGCCAGCAGTCGGACTAGCGGGGGTTCCTACAATGAGCAGTTCTTC. Residues: CASSRTSGGSYNEQFF.

The rearrangement uses TRBV7-3 and TRBJ2-3, with 8 bases that match TRBD1. This CDR3 comprises 16 residues. Per germline, CDR1 SGHTA and CDR2 FQGTGA. V shed 5 bases, J shed 0 bases, and the junction held 7 bases outside the gene matches. In nucleotides, the CDR3 is TGTGCCAGCAGCCCTCAGGGGGCGAGTAGCACAGATACGCAGTATTTT. Amino acids: CASSPQGASSTDTQYF. The variable domain in full, with the rest retrieved from reference TRBV7-3 and TRBJ2-3, is GAGVSQTPSNKVTEKGKYVELRCDPISGHTALYWYRQSLGQGPEFLIYFQGTGAADDSGLPNDRFFAVRPEGSVSTLKIQRTERGDSAVYLCASSPQGASSTDTQYFGPGTRLTVL.

This clone came up once. The J gene is TRBJ1-5, the V gene TRBV29-1, with 8 bases aligning to TRBD1. The CDR3 runs 14 residues. Per the germline V gene, CDR1 is SQVTM and CDR2 is ANQGSEA. Losses at the gene ends were 6 bases for V and 4 bases for J; bases not matched to a gene: 8. The CDR3 protein is CSVAGTGHNQPQHF. CDR3 sequence (DNA): TGCAGCGTCGCCGGGACAGGCCATAATCAGCCCCAGCATTTT.

This sequence joins TRBV19 and TRBJ1-1, with D unclear. The CDR3 consists of 13 residues. Germline V gene lookup returns CDR1 LNHDA and CDR2 SQIVND (reference sequence). Deletions cut 3 bases from V and 1 base from J, with 6 bases between. Here the CDR3 DNA reads TGTGCCAGTAGTATGGGCCGGAACACTGAAGCTTTCTTT. Translating it yields CASSMGRNTEAFF.

This chain links TRBV7-2 with TRBJ1-4, with D possibly being TRBD1 (6 bases). The germline V gene has CDR1 SGHTA and CDR2 FQGNSA. Trimming took 4 bases from V and 10 from J, leaving 19 bases between them. The length of the CDR3 is 15 residues. The CDR3 DNA is TGTGCCAGCAGCTCTCGGACAGTTGAAGGTGGAAAACTGTTTTTT. Encoded protein: CASSSRTVEGGKLFF.

This clone has just one count. This chain uses TRBV2 with TRBJ2-1, with 11 bases that match TRBD1. The CDR3 has 15 amino acids. Germline trimming cut 8 bases from V and 1 base from J; bases unmatched to any gene: 4. Germline assignment: CDR1 SNHLY and CDR2 FYNNEI. The CDR3 sequence is CASGGQGGSYNEQFF. CDR3 DNA: TGTGCCAGCGGGGGACAGGGGGGGTCCTACAATGAGCAGTTCTTC. Complete variable domain (other parts from reference TRBV2 and TRBJ2-1): EPEVTQTPSHQVTQMGQEVILRCVPISNHLYFYWYRQILGQKVEFLVSFYNNEISEKSEIFDDQFSVERPDGSNFTLKIRSTKLEDSAMYFCASGGQGGSYNEQFFGPGTRLTVL.

The genes are TRBV7-9 and TRBJ2-3; 7 nucleotides line up with TRBD1. The germline V gene encodes CDR1 SEHNR and CDR2 FQNEAQ (reference sequence). Unmatched junction bases numbered 3, after V lost 2 bases and J lost 1 base. There are 15 residues in the CDR3. In DNA, the CDR3 is TGTGCCAGCAGCTTAAGACAGGGACGCACAGATACGCAGTATTTT. This sequence encodes CASSLRQGRTDTQYF.

The chain combines TRBV5-1 with TRBJ2-3, with 10 bases matching TRBD1. The CDR3 is 14 amino acids. Germline loops: CDR1 SGHRS, CDR2 YFSETQ. V lost 4 bases and J lost 4; bases outside the gene matches: 3. DNA of the CDR3: TGCGCCAGCAGCCTCGGACAGGGGGCAGATACGCAGTATTTT. It specifies CASSLGQGADTQYF.

The chain links TRBV11-2 to TRBJ2-1, with 9 bases that match TRBD2. The CDR3 length is 17 residues. V shed 3 bases and J 4 bases; nucleotides not matched to a gene: 10. Looked up from germline, CDR1 is SGHAT and CDR2 is FQNNGV. The CDR3, as DNA: TGTGCCAGCAGCTTTCTGACCCTAGCGGGACGTTACAATGAGCAGTTCTTC. Translated, it gives CASSFLTLAGRYNEQFF.

The chain joins TRBV9 to TRBJ2-1; no clear D gene. The CDR3 is 13 residues long. In germline, CDR1 is SGDLS, CDR2 YYNGEE. Trimming removed 0 bases from V and 6 bases from J, with 7 bases in between. In DNA, the CDR3 is TGTGCCAGCAGCGTAGAAGTGAGCAATGAGCAGTTCTTC. Translating gives CASSVEVSNEQFF. The whole variable domain, filled in from reference TRBV9 and TRBJ2-1, reads DSGVTQTPKHLITATGQRVTLRCSPRSGDLSVYWYQQSLDQGLQFLIQYYNGEERAKGNILERFSAQQFPDLHSELNLSSLELGDSALYFCASSVEVSNEQFFGPGTRLTVL.

CDR3 nucleotide sequence: TGTGCCAGCAGTGGACAGGGGGTTGAGCGAGAGACCCAGTACTTC. Translated: CASSGQGVERETQYF. The rearrangement uses TRBV13 and TRBJ2-5; 10 bases agree with TRBD1. Per germline, CDR1 PRHDT and CDR2 FYEKMQ (reference sequence). With V trimmed by 6 bases and J by 4 bases, 8 bases remained unmatched. CDR3 length equals 15 residues.

J is TRBJ2-5 and V is TRBV7-2, with TRBD1 matching 8 bases. The CDR3 consists of 17 residues. V trimming: 4 bases; J trimming: 2 bases; junction bases outside the gene matches: 12. Germline V gene data show CDR1 as SGHTA and CDR2 as FQGNSA. For the CDR3, the DNA is TGTGCCAGCAGCTCCTCGCCGACAGGGGATATACAAGAGACCCAGTACTTC. Encoded protein: CASSSSPTGDIQETQYF.

This chain uses TRBV27 with TRBJ2-7, with 11 nucleotides matching TRBD2. Germline V CDR1 and CDR2: MNHEY, SMNVEV (reference sequence). The CDR3 totals 15 residues. Trimming at V came to 3 bases and at J to 7 bases, leaving 8 bases not matched to a gene. CDR3 DNA: TGTGCCAGCAGTTTTTTAGCGGGGGGGCCGGGGGAGCAGTACTTC. Translating gives CASSFLAGGPGEQYF.

This chain joins TRBV18 and TRBJ2-5; D perhaps matches TRBD2 (5 bases). CDR3 length: 14 amino acids. V lost 3 bases, J lost 5 bases, and 13 bases lay in between. Germline V lookup: CDR1 KGHSH, CDR2 LQKENI. The CDR3 DNA is TGTGCCAGCTCACCTACGGGATCCTCGGAGACCCAGTACTTC. Translating gives CASSPTGSSETQYF.

The table lists this clone with a few counts. This chain links TRBV2 with TRBJ1-4; a possible D gene is TRBD1 (6 bases). The CDR3 extends over 12 amino acids. V was pared by 6 bases and J by 10 bases, with 12 bases between. Germline V CDR1 and CDR2: SNHLY, FYNNEI. CDR3 residues: CASRDDRRKLFF. DNA of the CDR3: TGTGCCAGCAGAGATGACAGGAGAAAACTGTTTTTT.

The V call is TRBV18, the J call TRBJ1-6; no clear D gene. Trimming shortened V by 3 bases and J by 9 bases, and 18 bases separated the two germline ends. Germline V gene sequence: CDR1 KGHSH, CDR2 LQKENI. This CDR3 has 16 amino acids. The CDR3 coding sequence is TGTGCCAGCTCACCTTATGACGAGGGCGGACGTTCACCCCTCCACTTT. This codes for CASSPYDEGGRSPLHF.

The V gene is TRBV30, the J gene TRBJ1-2; D remains ambiguous. The CDR3 consists of 12 residues. Germline CDR1 reads GTSNPN; CDR2 reads SVGIG (reference sequence). With 3 bases removed from V and 4 bases from J, the gap between germline ends came to 9 bases. In DNA, the CDR3 is TGTGCCTGGAGCGAGAACTCCTATGGCTACACCTTC. Translated: CAWSENSYGYTF.

This sequence joins TRBV5-1 and TRBJ2-1, with 10 bases that match TRBD2. Germline CDR1 and CDR2: SGHRS and YFSETQ. The CDR3 consists of 15 residues. Germline trimming cut 0 bases from V and 15 bases from J; bases unmatched to any gene: 12. CDR3 sequence reads: CASSLAASGGPRPFF. The CDR3, as DNA: TGCGCCAGCAGCTTGGCGGCTAGCGGGGGCCCCCGGCCGTTCTTC.

This rearrangement joins TRBV11-2 to TRBJ1-1; tentative D call: TRBD1 (5 bases). The CDR3 loop spans 15 amino acids. V was pared by 1 base and J by 3 bases, with 12 bases between. The V gene's germline CDR1 is SGHAT and CDR2 FQNNGV. The CDR3 DNA reads as TGTGCCAGCAGCTTAGGTCAGGGCACGTACACTGAAGCTTTCTTT. Its protein is CASSLGQGTYTEAFF. Complete variable domain (other parts from reference TRBV11-2 and TRBJ1-1): EAGVAQSPRYKIIEKRQSVAFWCNPISGHATLYWYQQILGQGPKLLIQFQNNGVVDDSQLPKDRFSAERLKGVDSTLKIQPAKLEDSAVYLCASSLGQGTYTEAFFGQGTRLTVV.

This chain connects TRBV7-3 to TRBJ1-1; 11 positions match TRBD1. The CDR3 consists of 15 residues. CDR1 is SGHTA and CDR2 is FQGTGA in the germline V gene. With 5 bases clipped from V and 1 base from J, the junction kept 3 bases outside the gene matches. Written as DNA, the CDR3 is TGTGCCAGCAGCATGGGACAGGGGGGGAACACTGAAGCTTTCTTT. Amino acids: CASSMGQGGNTEAFF.

The V call is TRBV7-9, the J call TRBJ2-5; TRBD2 is a possible D gene (6 bases). Trimming removed 5 bases from V and 5 bases from J, with 12 bases in between. Germline CDR1 is SEHNR and CDR2 is FQNEAQ (reference sequence). The CDR3 sequence is 13 residues long. The CDR3 coding sequence is TGTGCCAGCAGCCGGTCTGGAGGGGAGACCCAGTACTTC. Translating it yields CASSRSGGETQYF.

The chain recombines TRBV13 with TRBJ2-1, with D unresolved. In germline, CDR1 is PRHDT, CDR2 FYEKMQ (reference sequence). The CDR3 spans 13 residues. With 0 bases removed from V and 9 bases from J, the gap between germline ends came to 9 bases. The CDR3 sequence: CASSLGLGGEQFF. CDR3 DNA sequence: TGTGCCAGCAGCTTAGGCCTCGGTGGTGAGCAGTTCTTC.

As concerns this clone: This same CDR3 is encoded by further DNA sequences in the sample. V usage is TRBV10-3 and J usage is TRBJ1-2; D is possibly TRBD1 (5 bases). In germline, CDR1 is ENHRY, CDR2 SYGVKD. This CDR3 contains 13 residues. The V and J ends lost 6 bases and 2 bases respectively, with 10 bases between them. The CDR3: CAISEGQNYGYTF. CDR3 nucleotides: TGTGCCATCAGCGAAGGACAAAACTATGGCTACACCTTC.

V and J are TRBV7-2 and TRBJ2-7; 14 bases are a match to TRBD2. This CDR3 is 16 amino acids long. V lost 5 bases, J lost 4 bases, and 7 bases stayed unmatched. Germline V CDR1 and CDR2: SGHTA, FQGNSA. CDR3 sequence: CASSTSGTSGGYEQYF. The CDR3 region has the DNA TGTGCCAGCAGCACATCCGGGACTAGCGGGGGATACGAGCAGTACTTC.

The chain links TRBV4-2 to TRBJ2-3; D is unclear. The V gene's germline CDR1 is LGHNA and CDR2 YNFKEQ. V was shortened by 1 base and J by 2 bases, with 7 bases between the two germline ends. This CDR3 has 14 residues. CDR3 sequence: CASSQAPYTDTQYF. The CDR3 nucleotides are TGTGCCAGCAGCCAAGCCCCCTACACAGATACGCAGTATTTT.

The chain uses TRBV7-9 and TRBJ2-7, with 13 bases aligning to TRBD2. Germline trimming cut 3 bases from V and 2 bases from J; bases unmatched to any gene: 1. Per germline, CDR1 SEHNR and CDR2 FQNEAQ (reference sequence). The CDR3 runs to 15 residues. The CDR3 loop reads CASSLTSGGTYEQYF. For the CDR3, the DNA is TGTGCCAGCAGCTTGACTAGCGGGGGGACCTACGAGCAGTACTTC.

The chain is built from TRBV10-3 and TRBJ1-2, with 8 bases lining up with TRBD1. CDR1 ENHRY and CDR2 SYGVKD come from the germline V gene. This CDR3 contains 14 residues. V lost 3 bases to trimming and J lost 7 bases; unmatched junction nucleotides: 7. The CDR3, as DNA: TGTGCCATCAGTGAAAACAGGGGGATAGGTGGCTACACCTTC. Translated, it gives CAISENRGIGGYTF.

The chain joins TRBV27 to TRBJ2-5; TRBD2 is a possible D gene (6 bases). Per germline, CDR1 MNHEY and CDR2 SMNVEV (reference sequence). This CDR3 is 14 amino acids long. V shed 1 base and J shed 2 bases, with 8 bases lying between them. Written as DNA, the CDR3 is TGTGCCAGCAGTTTATGGGGGGTTCAAGAGACCCAGTACTTC. It yields the protein CASSLWGVQETQYF.

The chain uses TRBV7-9 and TRBJ1-3, with TRBD1 identical over 8 bases. With 3 bases clipped from V and 7 bases from J, the junction kept 2 bases outside the gene matches. CDR1 and CDR2 from the germline V gene are SEHNR and FQNEAQ (reference sequence). The length of the CDR3 is 13 residues. The CDR3 nucleotides are TGTGCCAGCAGCTTTGGACAGGGTAACACCATATATTTT. Translating it yields CASSFGQGNTIYF.